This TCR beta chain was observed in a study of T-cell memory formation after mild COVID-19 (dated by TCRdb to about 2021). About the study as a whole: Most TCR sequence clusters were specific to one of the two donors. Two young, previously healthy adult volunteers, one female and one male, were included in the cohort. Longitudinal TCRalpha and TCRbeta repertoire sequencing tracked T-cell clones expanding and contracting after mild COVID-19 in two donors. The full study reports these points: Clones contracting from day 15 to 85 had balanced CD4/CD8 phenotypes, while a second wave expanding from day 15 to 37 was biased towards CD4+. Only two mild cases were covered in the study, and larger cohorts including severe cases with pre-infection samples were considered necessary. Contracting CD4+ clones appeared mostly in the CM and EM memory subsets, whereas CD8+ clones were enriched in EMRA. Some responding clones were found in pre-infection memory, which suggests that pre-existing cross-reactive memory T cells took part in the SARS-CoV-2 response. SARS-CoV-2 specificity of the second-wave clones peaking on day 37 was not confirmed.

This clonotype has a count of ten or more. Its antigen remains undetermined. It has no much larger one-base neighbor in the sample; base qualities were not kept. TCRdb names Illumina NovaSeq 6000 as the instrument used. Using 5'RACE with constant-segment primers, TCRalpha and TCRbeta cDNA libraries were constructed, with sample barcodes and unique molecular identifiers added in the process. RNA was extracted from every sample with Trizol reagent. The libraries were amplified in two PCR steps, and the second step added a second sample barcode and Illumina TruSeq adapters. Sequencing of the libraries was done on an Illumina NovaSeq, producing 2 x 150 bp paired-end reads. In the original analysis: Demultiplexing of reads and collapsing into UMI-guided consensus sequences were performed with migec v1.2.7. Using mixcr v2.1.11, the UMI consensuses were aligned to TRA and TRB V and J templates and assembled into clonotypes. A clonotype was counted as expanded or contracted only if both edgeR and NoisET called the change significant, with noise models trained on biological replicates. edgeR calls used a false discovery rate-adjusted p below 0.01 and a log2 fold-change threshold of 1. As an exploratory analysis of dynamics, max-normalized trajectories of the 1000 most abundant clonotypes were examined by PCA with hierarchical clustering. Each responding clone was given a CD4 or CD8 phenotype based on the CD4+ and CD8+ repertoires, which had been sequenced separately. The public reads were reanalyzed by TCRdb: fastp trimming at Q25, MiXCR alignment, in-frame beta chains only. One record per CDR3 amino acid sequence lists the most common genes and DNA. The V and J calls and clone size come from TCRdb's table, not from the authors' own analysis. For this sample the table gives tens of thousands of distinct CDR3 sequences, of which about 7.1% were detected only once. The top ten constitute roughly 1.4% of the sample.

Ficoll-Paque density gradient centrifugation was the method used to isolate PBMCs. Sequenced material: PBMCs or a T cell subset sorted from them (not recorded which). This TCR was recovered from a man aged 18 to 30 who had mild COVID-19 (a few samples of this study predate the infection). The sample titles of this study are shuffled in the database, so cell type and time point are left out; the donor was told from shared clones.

Here is the DNA: TGCGCCAGCAGCTTAAGGACTAGCGTCTTCCAAGAGACCCAGTACTTC. Translated, this is CASSLRTSVFQETQYF. Rearrangement joined TRBV5-1 to TRBJ2-5; 9 bases in the junction line up with TRBD2. Germline trimming amounts to 2 bases on V and 1 base on J, with 6 as the count of junction bases outside the gene matches. Based on the germline V gene, the CDR1 and CDR2 sequences are SGHRS and YFSETQ. The CDR3 runs 16 residues from the cysteine to the phenylalanine. The read is trimmed to its CDR3 DNA, 48 bases read in frame from base 1.